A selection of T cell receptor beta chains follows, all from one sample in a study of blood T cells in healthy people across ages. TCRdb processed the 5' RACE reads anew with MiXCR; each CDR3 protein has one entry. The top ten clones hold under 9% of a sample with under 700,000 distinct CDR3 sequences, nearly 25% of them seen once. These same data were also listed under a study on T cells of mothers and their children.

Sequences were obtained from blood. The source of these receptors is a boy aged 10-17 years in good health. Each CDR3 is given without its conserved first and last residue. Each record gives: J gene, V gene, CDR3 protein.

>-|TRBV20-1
SVTPGYFNNEQF
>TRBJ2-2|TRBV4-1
ASSPGRDRVPGELF
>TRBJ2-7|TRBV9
ASSPKGQVDEQY
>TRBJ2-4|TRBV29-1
SGEGQNIQY
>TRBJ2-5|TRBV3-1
ASSQRLASGGRLRGTQY
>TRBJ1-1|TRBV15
ATSRVSRGTEAF
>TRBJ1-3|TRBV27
ASSPLPSGNTIY
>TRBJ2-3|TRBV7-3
ASSDDRWGTQY
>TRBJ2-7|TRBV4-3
ASSQERTSPYEQY
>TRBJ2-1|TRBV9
ASSVGGQSSYNEQF
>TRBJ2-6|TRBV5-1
ASSLVADSSGANVLT
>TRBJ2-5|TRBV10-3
AISFGQGAGETQY
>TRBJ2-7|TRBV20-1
SAPRSSGGLYEQY
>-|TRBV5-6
ASSLAWVQTYYEQY
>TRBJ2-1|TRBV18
ASSPASTSGPNEQF
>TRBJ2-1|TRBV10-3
AISESAGSHNEQF
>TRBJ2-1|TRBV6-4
ASSDSTGGGSDEQF
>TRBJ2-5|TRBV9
ASSVALGGWVETQY
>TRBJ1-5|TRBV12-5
ASGCNRDRDQPQH
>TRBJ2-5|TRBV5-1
ASSHGTSGRAMETQY
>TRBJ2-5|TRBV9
ASSAWVQGPETQY
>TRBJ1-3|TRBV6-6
ASKGGGGSGNTIY
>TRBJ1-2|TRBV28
ASSSGGGDLSGYT
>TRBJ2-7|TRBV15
ATSRESSNLYEQY
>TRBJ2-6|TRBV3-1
ASSQGTEDLSGANVLT
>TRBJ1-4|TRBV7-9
ASSFFVGGEWGGLF
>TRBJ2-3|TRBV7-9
ASSPKDYTYTQY
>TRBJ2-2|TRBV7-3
ASSQGANTGELF
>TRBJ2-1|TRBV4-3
ASSQGSSGQYNEQF
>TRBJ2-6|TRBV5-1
ASSLLTADSGANVLT
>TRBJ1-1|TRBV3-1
ASSQVQGLRAF
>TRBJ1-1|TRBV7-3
ASSLTKDTEAF
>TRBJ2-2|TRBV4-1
ASSQPRTGTATGELF
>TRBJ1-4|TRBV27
ASSLLGPGEKLF
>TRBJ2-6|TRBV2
ASSTGLRGNVLT
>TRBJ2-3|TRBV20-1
SARGTDRADTQY
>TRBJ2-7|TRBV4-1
ASSQDGGRGEQY
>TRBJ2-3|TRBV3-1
ASSQDRQGKDTQY
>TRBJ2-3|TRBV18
ASSLQDRGRADTQY
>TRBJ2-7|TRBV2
ASSPVGLAGVAEQY
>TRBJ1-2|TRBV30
ASLWTRLNGYT
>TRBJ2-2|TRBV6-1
ASTGGLNTGELF
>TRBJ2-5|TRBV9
ASSVGLWETQY
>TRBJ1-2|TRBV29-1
SVEDFPEDGYT
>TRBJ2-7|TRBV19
ASSHPGLANEQY
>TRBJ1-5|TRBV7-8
ASSLAARVGGPQH
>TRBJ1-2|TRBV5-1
ASSSEGVDGYT
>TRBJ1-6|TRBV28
ASSLRVGNSPLH
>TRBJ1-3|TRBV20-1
SAPYSGNTIY
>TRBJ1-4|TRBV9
ASSVDGEKLF